The 7 T cell receptor beta chains listed next were all sequenced from one sample in a study of T cell responses to AZD1222 COVID-19 vaccine. Assay used: immunoSEQ multiplex PCR; TCRdb lists only in-frame clones, some missing. Of fewer than 120,000 clones listed, around 90% are singletons. The material was peripheral blood, obtained on day 0 of AZD1222 vaccination. The receptors derive from an adult in good health.

This clone was observed a single time. The same CDR3 is also encoded by other DNA sequences in this sample. The chain joins TRBV19 to TRBJ1-2; D may be TRBD1 (6 bases). Per germline, CDR1 LNHDA and CDR2 SQIVND (reference sequence). Trimming stripped 5 bases from V and 7 bases from J, with 11 bases between. The CDR3 has 12 residues. DNA of the CDR3: TGTGCCAGTAGTGTCAGGGGACGTGGCTACACCTTC. This codes for CASSVRGRGYTF.

The genes are TRBV5-1 and TRBJ2-1, with D possibly being TRBD2 (5 bases). Trimming stripped 1 base from V and 0 bases from J, with 11 bases between. Germline V gives CDR1 SGHRS, CDR2 YFSETQ. The CDR3 loop spans 16 amino acids. The CDR3 region has the DNA TGCGCCAGCAGCTTGACACCTGGGAGCTCCTACAATGAGCAGTTCTTC. Translation: CASSLTPGSSYNEQFF.

This chain joins TRBV9 and TRBJ2-1; the D gene could be TRBD1 or TRBD2 (5 bases each). Germline assignment: CDR1 SGDLS and CDR2 YYNGEE. CDR3 size: 16 residues. V gave up 2 bases and J gave up 8 bases, with 20 bases separating them. The CDR3 nucleotides are TGTGCCAGCAGCGTCGGAGGCCAACCCCGAGGGGATGAGCAGTTCTTC. Protein product: CASSVGGQPRGDEQFF.

The table lists this clone with a count of one. J is TRBJ1-6 and V is TRBV5-5; TRBD1 aligns across 9 bases. The CDR3 loop spans 15 amino acids. Unmatched junction bases numbered 2, after V lost 3 bases and J lost 4 bases. Germline lookup yields CDR1 SGHKS and CDR2 YYEKEE (reference sequence). The CDR3 DNA sequence: TGTGCCAGCAGCTCCGGGACAGGGTATAATTCACCCCTCCACTTT. This codes for CASSSGTGYNSPLHF. The complete variable domain, with remaining parts taken from reference TRBV5-5 and TRBJ1-6, reads DAGVTQSPTHLIKTRGQQVTLRCSPISGHKSVSWYQQVLGQGPQFIFQYYEKEERGRGNFPDRFSARQFPNYSSELNVNALLLGDSALYLCASSSGTGYNSPLHFGNGTRLTVT.

The V and J genes are TRBV30 and TRBJ2-7; 7 bases fit TRBD1. V lost 2 bases to trimming and J lost 2 bases; unmatched junction nucleotides: 3. This CDR3 is 13 amino acids long. Per germline, CDR1 GTSNPN and CDR2 SVGIG (reference sequence). As DNA, the CDR3 is TGTGCCTGGAGTCGACAGGGCCCCTACGAGCAGTACTTC. Its protein product is CAWSRQGPYEQYF.

This clone was picked up a small number of times. This chain's CDR3 is CASSFEESAAPLHF. The CDR3 DNA reads as TGTGCCAGCAGCTTTGAGGAAAGCGCGGCACCCCTCCACTTT. The chain uses TRBV7-8 and TRBJ1-6; D is unclear. This CDR3 is built from 14 residues. Germline values: CDR1 SGHVS, CDR2 FQNEAQ. The V end was cut by 3 bases, the J end by 11 bases, with 14 bases between.

This clone was counted a few times. The rearrangement links TRBV18 to TRBJ2-1; D is unresolved. Germline CDR1 and CDR2: KGHSH and LQKENI. Trimming pared 2 bases from V and 6 bases from J, leaving 14 bases between. This CDR3 spans 15 amino acids. In DNA, the CDR3 is TGTGCCAGCTCACCAGTATCAAGGGTTCTCAATGAGCAGTTCTTC. This codes for CASSPVSRVLNEQFF.